This T cell receptor beta chain was found in a study of shared clonotypes between healthy human individuals. From germline, CDR1 is MNHEY and CDR2 SMNVEV (reference sequence). This CDR3 contains 14 residues. Trimming at V came to 10 bases and at J to 0 bases, leaving 6 bases not matched to a gene. TCRdb's table, derived via immunoSEQ multiplex PCR, lists solely in-frame clones and lacks some. The table shows 600,000 or so clones, with 85% to 95% occurring only once. Cells designated naive CD8 were CD45RO-negative and were positively selected for CCR7, with terminally differentiated effector memory CD45RA+ cells excluded.

The receptor was derived from a woman in her twenties or thirties in good health. V gene TRBV27 combines with J gene TRBJ2-7, with 10 bases lining up with TRBD1. The sequenced sample consisted of naive CD8+ T cells sorted from blood. The CDR3 DNA reads as TGTGCCACCGGGACAGGGGACTACTCCTACGAGCAGTACTTC. The encoded protein is CATGTGDYSYEQYF.